The sequence of this T cell receptor (beta chain) was determined in a study of blood T cells in healthy people across ages. Turning to the study itself: About one barcoded beta molecule per two T cells was captured by template switching.

Primed by a sample-barcoded 5' primer and a J-beta primer mix, a second PCR proceeded for about 6 to 11 cycles. TCRdb itself ran the 5' RACE reads through MiXCR, one entry per CDR3 protein. Seen here are about 670,000 distinct CDR3 sequences, around 38% observed once, and the top ten hold about 30%. The CDR3 contains 15 residues. With V trimmed by 4 bases and J by 8 bases, 11 bases remained unmatched. Study-level results: With age, beta diversity per million T cells declined roughly linearly, significantly by 30 to 50.

This clonotype was seen only a few times. The antigen remains undetermined. The rearrangement joins TRBV12-3 or TRBV12-4 to TRBJ2-1, with 7 bases fitting TRBD1. Sequencing was done on a sample of blood. The receptor was isolated from an elderly man in good health. CDR3 coding DNA: TGTGCCAGCAGTTACGACAGGGATCTTATGGATGAGCAGTTCTTC. It translates to CASSYDRDLMDEQFF.